Listed here are 28 T cell receptor beta chains from one sample, sequenced in a study of T cells in Graves' hyperthyroidism and ophthalmopathy (dated 2019 in TCRdb). Library prep was done by multiplex PCR. TCRdb names Illumina HiSeq 2000 as the instrument used. TCR beta CDR3 regions were amplified from RNA transcripts. For the first round of RT-PCR on the TCR CDR3, the HTBI primer set was used together with the Qiagen OneStep RT-PCR kit. TCRdb ran its own pipeline on the public reads, namely fastp trimming at Q25 and MiXCR clone calling, and kept in-frame beta chains. Rows merge per CDR3 protein into single entries with the most common DNA and genes. Across this sample there are fewer than 600,000 distinct CDR3 sequences, with under 15% seen only once. The ten largest account for around a sixth of the sample. Material: blood. The receptor source for this set is a young woman with Graves' hyperthyroidism.

The table lists this clonotype with many counts. The rearrangement uses TRBV6-1 and TRBJ1-1; TRBD1 aligns across 8 bases. This CDR3 region has 14 residues. Germline V gene data show CDR1 as MNHNS and CDR2 as SASEGT. J was trimmed by 2 bases and V by 6 bases; bases with no gene match: 5. Here the CDR3 reads CASRDRVPNTEAFF. CDR3 sequence (DNA): TGTGCCAGCAGGGACAGGGTCCCTAACACTGAAGCTTTCTTT.

This clonotype showed up many times. The rearrangement links TRBV11-2 to TRBJ2-3; D is unclear. The V end was cut by 2 bases, the J end by 4 bases, with 7 bases between. The CDR3 length is 13 residues. Germline assignment: CDR1 SGHAT and CDR2 FQNNGV. CDR3 in amino acids: CASSLLVADTQYF. The CDR3 bases are TGTGCCAGCAGCTTACTGGTAGCAGATACGCAGTATTTT.

This clonotype was observed at least ten times. This chain connects TRBV28 to TRBJ1-4, with no clear D. Per the germline V gene, CDR1 is MDHEN and CDR2 is SYDVKM. The CDR3 is 10 amino acids. V dropped 10 bases and J dropped 5 bases, with 5 bases sitting between them. In DNA, the CDR3 is TGTGCCACCTCAAATGAAAAACTGTTTTTT. As protein: CATSNEKLFF. Full variable domain (missing parts from reference TRBV28 and TRBJ1-4): DVKVTQSSRYLVKRTGEKVFLECVQDMDHENMFWYRQDPGLGLRLIYFSYDVKMKEKGDIPEGYSVSREKKERFSLILESASTNQTSMYLCATSNEKLFFGSGTQLSVL.

This clonotype was found many times. The chain is built from TRBV11-2 and TRBJ2-7, with D unclear. This CDR3 contains 13 residues. Trimming shortened V by 2 bases and J by 5 bases, and 10 bases separated the two germline ends. Germline CDR1 SGHAT, CDR2 FQNNGV. CDR3 region: CASSLRLWDEQYV. The CDR3 region has the DNA TGTGCCAGCAGCTTAAGGTTGTGGGACGAGCAGTACGTC.

This clonotype was detected only a few times. The chain employs TRBV20-1 and TRBJ2-1, with 7 bases that match TRBD2. Per germline, CDR1 DFQATT and CDR2 SNEGSKA (reference sequence). The V and J ends lost 6 bases and 0 bases, in that order; junction bases with no gene match: 11. This CDR3 region has 16 residues. The CDR3 nucleotides read TGCAGTGCGAGAATAGCGGGTATGAACTCCTACAATGAGCAGTTCTTC. Translated, it gives CSARIAGMNSYNEQFF.

In this sample, this clonotype turned up a few times. The chain links TRBV11-3 to TRBJ1-2; a possible D gene is TRBD1 (5 bases). CDR3 size: 14 residues. The germline V gene encodes CDR1 SGHNT and CDR2 YENEEA. The ends were cut back, 4 bases at V and 5 bases at J, with 14 bases in the middle. CDR3 amino acids: CASSSPGGLYGYTF. In nucleotides, the CDR3 is TGTGCCAGCAGCTCCCCGGGGGGACTATATGGCTACACCTTC.

The V call is TRBV19, the J call TRBJ1-5; D remains ambiguous. V was cut by 5 bases and J by 4 bases, with 9 bases left in between. Per germline, CDR1 LNHDA and CDR2 SQIVND (reference sequence). The CDR3 has 13 amino acids. The CDR3 bases are TGTGCCAGTAGTGCGGGGAGGAATCAGCCCCAGCATTTT. Protein product: CASSAGRNQPQHF.

This clonotype has a count of ten or more. The chain is built from TRBV12-3 or TRBV12-4 and TRBJ1-3; D is ambiguous. Trimming shortened V by 6 bases and J by 4 bases, and 7 bases separated the two germline ends. This CDR3 contains 12 residues. Written as DNA, the CDR3 is TGTGCCAGCAGATCCTCAGGAAACACCATATATTTT. This encodes CASRSSGNTIYF.

Worth noting for this clonotype: A much more abundant neighbour one base away suggests this may be a read error. The chain combines TRBV6-2 or TRBV6-3 with TRBJ2-7, with no clear D. Germline CDR1 and CDR2: MNHEY and SVGEGT. The CDR3 runs 13 residues. V was cut by 7 bases and J by 5 bases, with 15 bases left in between. The CDR3 DNA follows: TGTGCCAGCATAAAGAGTTTCGGACACGAGCAGTACTTC. This gives the protein CASIKSFGHEQYF.

This chain uses TRBV7-9 with TRBJ2-7; 7 positions match TRBD2. This CDR3 comprises 15 residues. Germline-derived CDR1 and CDR2 are SEHNR and FQNEAQ (reference sequence). Trimming took 1 base from V and 6 from J; bases not matched to a gene: 9. The DNA of the CDR3 is TGTGCCAGCAGCTTAGGTGGGGGAGGGGAGGGCGAGCAGTACTTC. It encodes CASSLGGGGEGEQYF.

The rearrangement joins TRBV5-4 to TRBJ1-4, with D unresolved. Germline-derived CDR1 and CDR2 are SGHNT and YYREEE (reference sequence). The CDR3 covers 13 residues. Trimming removed 0 bases from V and 8 bases from J, with 8 bases in between. This chain's CDR3 is CASSLVGMEKLFF. CDR3 DNA: TGTGCCAGCAGCTTGGTCGGGATGGAAAAACTGTTTTTT.

This clonotype has a count of ten or more. The chain uses TRBV3-1 and TRBJ2-2; the match to TRBD1 covers 8 bases. Germline CDR1 is LGHDT and CDR2 is YNNKEL (reference sequence). V lost 4 bases, J lost 5 bases, and 6 bases stayed unmatched. The CDR3 extends over 15 amino acids. CDR3 bases: TGTGCCAGCAGCCTTCCAGGGGGCGCGACCGGGGAGCTGTTTTTT. It translates to CASSLPGGATGELFF.

V usage is TRBV28 and J usage is TRBJ1-5, with D maybe TRBD1 (5 bases). This CDR3 has 15 residues. V was cut by 6 bases and J by 0 bases, with 12 bases left in between. The germline V gene encodes CDR1 MDHEN and CDR2 SYDVKM. The CDR3 loop reads CASRTPGFSNQPQHF. For the CDR3, the DNA is TGTGCCAGCAGAACCCCAGGGTTTAGCAATCAGCCCCAGCATTTT.

This clonotype was counted many times. The V call is TRBV12-3 or TRBV12-4, the J call TRBJ2-2; perhaps TRBD1 as D (5 bases). The CDR3 has 15 residues. V was trimmed by 4 bases and J by 5 bases, leaving 14 bases between them. CDR3: CASSWGRVGTGELFF. CDR3 sequence (DNA): TGTGCCAGCAGTTGGGGCAGGGTTGGTACCGGGGAGCTGTTTTTT.

The sample holds a few counts of this clonotype. The rearrangement joins TRBV13 to TRBJ2-3; D may be TRBD2 (7 bases). Germline CDR1 PRHDT, CDR2 FYEKMQ (reference sequence). Trimming removed 4 bases from V and 3 bases from J, with 20 bases in between. This CDR3 has 17 residues. In nucleotides, the CDR3 is TGTGCCAGCAGCTCTCGAGGGGGGGAATCGAAAACAGATACGCAGTATTTT. It codes for CASSSRGGESKTDTQYF.

This clonotype was found many times. This sequence joins TRBV6-1 and TRBJ2-3; possible D gene TRBD1, 5 bases. Germline V gene lookup returns CDR1 MNHNS and CDR2 SASEGT. V lost 2 bases, J lost 2 bases, and 11 bases lay in between. The CDR3 is 15 residues long. The CDR3 DNA is TGTGCCAGCAGTGAATTGGTCAGGGCCACAGATACGCAGTATTTT. This gives the protein CASSELVRATDTQYF.

The CDR3 loop is CASSVAQGAYYNEQFF. CDR3 DNA sequence: TGTGCCAGTAGTGTCGCCCAGGGGGCTTATTACAATGAGCAGTTCTTC. The J gene is TRBJ2-1, the V gene TRBV19; 8 nucleotides line up with TRBD1. Germline loops: CDR1 LNHDA, CDR2 SQIVND (reference sequence). V was pared by 5 bases and J by 4 bases, with 10 bases of the junction left unmatched. This CDR3 is built from 16 residues. Based on the CDR3 plus reference TRBV19 and TRBJ2-1, the full variable domain is DGGITQSPKYLFRKEGQNVTLSCEQNLNHDAMYWYRQDPGQGLRLIYYSQIVNDFQKGDIAEGYSVSREKKESFPLTVTSAQKNPTAFYLCASSVAQGAYYNEQFFGPGTRLTVL.

This clonotype was picked up many times. V gene TRBV6-1 combines with J gene TRBJ2-5; a weak D match, TRBD2 (5 bases). The CDR3 contains 11 residues. CDR1 and CDR2 (germline): MNHNS, SASEGT. Trimming removed 8 bases from V and 7 bases from J, with 11 bases in between. CDR3 coding DNA: TGTGCCAGCGTACCGGAGGTGACCCAGTACTTC. This translates into CASVPEVTQYF.

This chain joins TRBV5-1 and TRBJ1-2; D is possibly TRBD1 (5 bases). This CDR3 has 13 amino acids. Germline V gene sequence: CDR1 SGHRS, CDR2 YFSETQ. V was shortened by 4 bases and J by 8 bases, with 15 bases between the two germline ends. This CDR3 is CASSTTVPRGYTF. For the CDR3, the DNA is TGCGCCAGCAGCACGACAGTTCCTCGGGGCTACACCTTC.

This clonotype was seen repeatedly, ten times or more. The chain couples TRBV19 to TRBJ1-2; 7 bases are shared with TRBD1. There are 18 residues in the CDR3. After removal of 3 bases from V and 1 base from J, the junction contained 14 bases not matched to a gene. Looked up from germline, CDR1 is LNHDA and CDR2 is SQIVND (reference sequence). For the CDR3, the DNA is TGTGCCAGTAGTATTAGGGTTGGAGGACAGGATCTTAACTATGGCTACACCTTC. Translating gives CASSIRVGGQDLNYGYTF.

This clonotype was seen many times. The chain has TRBV5-1 and TRBJ2-7; D gene ambiguous. V shed 0 bases and J shed 3 bases, with 16 bases lying between them. Per germline, CDR1 SGHRS and CDR2 YFSETQ. The CDR3 totals 16 residues. CDR3 bases: TGCGCCAGCAGCTTGGCCTCGAGGAGCGCGGACTACGAGCAGTACTTC. Amino acid sequence: CASSLASRSADYEQYF.

This clonotype was counted ten times or more. This chain uses TRBV10-3 with TRBJ1-3, with no clear D. The CDR3 totals 14 residues. Germline V lookup: CDR1 ENHRY, CDR2 SYGVKD. V was clipped by 3 bases and J by 4 bases, with 10 bases between them. CDR3 sequence reads: CAISDLGIGNTIYF. The CDR3 bases are TGTGCCATCAGTGACCTCGGGATCGGAAACACCATATATTTT.

This clonotype was observed a few times. The CDR3 sequence is CSVDRMNTGELFF. DNA of the CDR3: TGCAGCGTTGATCGGATGAACACCGGGGAGCTGTTTTTT. V and J are TRBV29-1 and TRBJ2-2; the D is unclear. Trimming shortened V by 3 bases and J by 1 base, and 6 bases separated the two germline ends. The germline V gene encodes CDR1 SQVTM and CDR2 ANQGSEA. CDR3 length: 13 residues.

This clonotype was observed at least ten times. This rearrangement joins TRBV24-1 to TRBJ1-5, with TRBD1 identical over 10 bases. Trimming took 4 bases from V and 2 from J; bases not matched to a gene: 4. The CDR3 runs to 16 residues. Germline CDR1 reads KGHDR; CDR2 reads SFDVKD. CDR3 region: CATSDTGTGGNQPQHF. CDR3 bases: TGTGCCACCAGTGACACTGGGACAGGGGGCAATCAGCCCCAGCATTTT.

In this sample, this clonotype turned up many times. V gene TRBV20-1 combines with J gene TRBJ2-7, with D perhaps TRBD1 (6 bases). The CDR3 has 16 amino acids. Looked up from germline, CDR1 is DFQATT and CDR2 is SNEGSKA (reference sequence). The V gene lost 3 bases and the J gene lost 0 bases, with 18 bases spanning the gap. The CDR3: CSASSKNRDNSYEQYF. The CDR3 DNA reads as TGCAGTGCTAGTTCAAAAAACCGGGACAACTCCTACGAGCAGTACTTC.

This clonotype was observed at least ten times. This chain uses TRBV2 with TRBJ1-1, with 7 nucleotides matching TRBD1. J was trimmed by 0 bases and V by 4 bases; bases with no gene match: 2. The CDR3 consists of 14 residues. CDR1 is SNHLY, CDR2 FYNNEI, per germline. The CDR3 spells CASSGQGLNTEAFF. CDR3 nucleotides: TGTGCCAGCAGTGGACAGGGATTGAACACTGAAGCTTTCTTT.

This clonotype came up once. The V gene is TRBV7-3, the J gene TRBJ2-1; D remains ambiguous. This CDR3 is 14 amino acids long. Germline V lookup: CDR1 SGHTA, CDR2 FQGTGA. The V end was cut by 8 bases, the J end by 3 bases, with 14 bases between. The CDR3 loop is CASSGLSDYNEQFF. CDR3 nucleotide sequence: TGTGCCAGCTCGGGTCTAAGTGACTACAATGAGCAGTTCTTC.

J is TRBJ2-5 and V is TRBV12-3 or TRBV12-4, with 7 bases identical to TRBD1. This CDR3 has 15 amino acids. V lost 1 base, J lost 2 bases, and 4 bases stayed unmatched. The CDR3 spells CASSLGGQRQETQYF. The CDR3 DNA is TGTGCCAGCAGTTTAGGGGGACAGCGACAAGAGACCCAGTACTTC.